Sequencing of this T cell receptor beta chain was carried out in a study of beta chain features in type 1 diabetes. In the study overall: Sorted cells, some 98,000,000 in number, were examined across all samples.

As concerns this clone: The target antigen is unknown.

TCRB transcripts that were expressed got sequenced, as all of the isolated RNA had been reverse transcribed. Data came from immunoSEQ multiplex PCR; TCRdb stores just in-frame clones and leaves some out. The sample consists of some 44,000 clones, around 50% of them appearing once. CDR3 size: 16 residues. Unmatched junction bases numbered 3, after V lost 1 base and J lost 6 bases. Germline loops: CDR1 SEHNR, CDR2 FQNEAQ (reference sequence). Whole-study findings and limits: Insertions were fewer and deletions more numerous at VDJ junctions in type 1 diabetes patients. The study found that naive, central memory and Treg TCRB repertoires appeared more similar in patients than in healthy donors. cDNA-based sequencing might over-represent cells highly expressing TCR.

Sequences were obtained from Tregs from blood. This TCR was sampled from a woman aged 18-29 years in good health. The V gene is TRBV7-9, the J gene TRBJ2-1; TRBD2 matches 13 bases. CDR3 in amino acids: CASSLGGTSGTNEQFF. The CDR3 nucleotides read TGTGCCAGCAGCTTAGGGGGGACTAGCGGGACCAATGAGCAGTTCTTC. The complete variable domain, with remaining parts taken from reference TRBV7-9 and TRBJ2-1, reads DTGVSQNPRHKITKRGQNVTFRCDPISEHNRLYWYRQTLGQGPEFLTYFQNEAQLEKSRLLSDRFSAERPKGSFSTLEIQRTEQGDSAMYLCASSLGGTSGTNEQFFGPGTRLTVL.